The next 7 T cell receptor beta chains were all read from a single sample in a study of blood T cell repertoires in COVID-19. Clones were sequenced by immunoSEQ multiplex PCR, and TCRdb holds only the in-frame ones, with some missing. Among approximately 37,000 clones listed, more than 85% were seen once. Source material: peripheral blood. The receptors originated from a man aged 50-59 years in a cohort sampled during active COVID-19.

CDR3 DNA sequence: TGTGCCAGCAGCCCGATGGCAGGGGCAGGCACTGAAGCTTTCTTT. It is translated as CASSPMAGAGTEAFF. The chain is built from TRBV13 and TRBJ1-1; D possibly corresponds to TRBD1 (6 bases). V was clipped by 5 bases and J by 4 bases, with 17 bases between them. CDR1 is PRHDT, CDR2 FYEKMQ, per germline (reference sequence). The CDR3 runs to 15 residues. Full variable domain (missing parts from reference TRBV13 and TRBJ1-1): AAGVIQSPRHLIKEKRETATLKCYPIPRHDTVYWYQQGPGQDPQFLISFYEKMQSDKGSIPDRFSAQQFSDYHSELNMSSLELGDSALYFCASSPMAGAGTEAFFGQGTRLTVV.

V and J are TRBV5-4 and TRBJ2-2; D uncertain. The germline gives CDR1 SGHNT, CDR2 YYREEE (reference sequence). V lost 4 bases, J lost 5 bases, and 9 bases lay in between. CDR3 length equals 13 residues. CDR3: CASSAGITGELFF. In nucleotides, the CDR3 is TGTGCCAGCAGCGCCGGTATTACCGGGGAGCTGTTTTTT.

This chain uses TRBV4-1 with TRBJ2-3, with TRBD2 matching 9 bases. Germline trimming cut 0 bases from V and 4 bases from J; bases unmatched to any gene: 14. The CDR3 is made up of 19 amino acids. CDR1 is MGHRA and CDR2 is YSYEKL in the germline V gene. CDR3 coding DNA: TGCGCCAGCAGCCAAGATTTGGCGGGGGGGCGAGTAGGGGCAGATACGCAGTATTTT. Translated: CASSQDLAGGRVGADTQYF.

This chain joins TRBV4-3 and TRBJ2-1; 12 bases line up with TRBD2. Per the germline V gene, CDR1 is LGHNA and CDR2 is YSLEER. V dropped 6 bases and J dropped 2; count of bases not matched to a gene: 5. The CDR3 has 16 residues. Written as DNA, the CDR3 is TGCGCCAGCAGACGACTAGCGGGGGTACCCTACAATGAGCAGTTCTTC. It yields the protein CASRRLAGVPYNEQFF.

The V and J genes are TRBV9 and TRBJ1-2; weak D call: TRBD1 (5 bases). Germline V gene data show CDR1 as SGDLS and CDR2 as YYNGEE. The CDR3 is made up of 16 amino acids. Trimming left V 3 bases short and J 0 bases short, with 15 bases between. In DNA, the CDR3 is TGTGCCAGCAGCGAATCTTCTGACAGAGCTAACTATGGCTACACCTTC. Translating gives CASSESSDRANYGYTF.

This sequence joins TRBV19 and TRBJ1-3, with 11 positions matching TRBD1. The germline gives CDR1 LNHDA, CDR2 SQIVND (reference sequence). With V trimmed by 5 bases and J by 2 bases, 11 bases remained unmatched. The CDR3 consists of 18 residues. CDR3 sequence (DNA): TGTGCCAGTAGTGGACCCCCCGGGACAGGGGGGCCTGGAAACACCATATATTTT. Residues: CASSGPPGTGGPGNTIYF.

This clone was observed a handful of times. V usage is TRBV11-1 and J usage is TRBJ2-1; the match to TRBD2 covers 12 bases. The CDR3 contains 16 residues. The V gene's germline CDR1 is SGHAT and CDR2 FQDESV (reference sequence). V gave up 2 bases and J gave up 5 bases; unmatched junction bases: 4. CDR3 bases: TGTGCCAGCAGCTTAAGACTAGCGGGAGCCCACAATGAGCAGTTCTTC. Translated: CASSLRLAGAHNEQFF. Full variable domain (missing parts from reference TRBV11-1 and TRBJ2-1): EAEVAQSPRYKITEKSQAVAFWCDPISGHATLYWYRQILGQGPELLVQFQDESVVDDSQLPKDRFSAERLKGVDSTLKIQPAELGDSAMYLCASSLRLAGAHNEQFFGPGTRLTVL.